This T cell receptor beta chain is from a study of blood T cell repertoires in COVID-19. Trimming took 4 bases from V and 6 from J, leaving 9 bases between them. The CDR3 is 11 amino acids. Germline V lookup: CDR1 SQVTM, CDR2 ANQGSEA. Assay used: immunoSEQ multiplex PCR; TCRdb lists only in-frame clones, some missing. The sample shows 95,000 to 150,000 clones, about four fifths of them seen only once. Participants reported their clinical history, and cohort assignment relied on those reports. The material sequenced was PBMCs or T cells enriched from blood (not recorded which). The chain recombines TRBV29-1 with TRBJ1-2, with D possibly being TRBD1 (5 bases). This clonotype was obtained from a young woman who had recovered from COVID-19. The CDR3 DNA reads TGCAGCGTTGCCCAGGGCAATGGCTACACCTTC. Protein sequence: CSVAQGNGYTF.